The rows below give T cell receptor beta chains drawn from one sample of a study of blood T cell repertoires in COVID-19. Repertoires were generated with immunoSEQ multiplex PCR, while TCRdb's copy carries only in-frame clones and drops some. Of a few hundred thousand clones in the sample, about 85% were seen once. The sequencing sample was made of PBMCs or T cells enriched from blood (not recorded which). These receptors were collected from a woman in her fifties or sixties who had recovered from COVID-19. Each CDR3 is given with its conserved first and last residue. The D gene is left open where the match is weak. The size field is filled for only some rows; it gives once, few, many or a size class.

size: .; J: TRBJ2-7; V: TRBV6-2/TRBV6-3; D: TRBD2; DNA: TGTGCCAGCAGTTACTTACTAGCGGGCCCCTACGAGCAGTACTTC; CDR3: CASSYLLAGPYEQYF
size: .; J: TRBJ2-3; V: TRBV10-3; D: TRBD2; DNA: TGTGCCATCAGTGAGTCCCAACCGGGGGGGGCAGATACGCAGTATTTT; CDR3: CAISESQPGGADTQYF
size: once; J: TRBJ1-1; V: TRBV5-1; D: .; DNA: TGCGCCAGCAGCCCCGACAGAAAGAACACTGAAGCTTTCTTT; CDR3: CASSPDRKNTEAFF
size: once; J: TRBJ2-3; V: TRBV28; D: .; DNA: TGTGCCAGCACCCTAGGCACAGGGAATTCAGATACGCAGTATTTT; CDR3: CASTLGTGNSDTQYF
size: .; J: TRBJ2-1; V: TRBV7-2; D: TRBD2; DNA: TGTGCCAGCAGCTTAGTCGGGACTAGCGGGGGTAATGAGCAGTTCTTC; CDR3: CASSLVGTSGGNEQFF
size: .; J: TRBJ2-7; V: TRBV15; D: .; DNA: TGTGCCACCAGCAGAGATCCGGGGGTGAGCTACGAGCAGTACTTC; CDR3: CATSRDPGVSYEQYF
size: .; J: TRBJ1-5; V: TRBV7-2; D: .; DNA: TGTGCCAGCAGCTTAGTTGGCGGTAGCAATCAGCCCCAGCATTTT; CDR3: CASSLVGGSNQPQHF
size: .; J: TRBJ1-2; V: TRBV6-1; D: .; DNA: TGTGCCAGCAGTGAAGGGGGCTATTATGGCTACACCTTC; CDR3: CASSEGGYYGYTF
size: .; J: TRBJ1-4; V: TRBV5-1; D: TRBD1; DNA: TGCGCCAGCGGACCGACAGGGCTAAATGAAAAACTGTTTTTT; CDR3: CASGPTGLNEKLFF
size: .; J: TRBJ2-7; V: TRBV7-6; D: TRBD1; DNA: TGTGCCAGCAGCTTGACACAAACAGGGGACGAGCAGTACTTC; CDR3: CASSLTQTGDEQYF
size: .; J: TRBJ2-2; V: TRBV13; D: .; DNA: TGTGCCAGCAGCGCTGCGGGGTCCTCCCGGGGCACCGGGGAGCTGTTTTTT; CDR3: CASSAAGSSRGTGELFF
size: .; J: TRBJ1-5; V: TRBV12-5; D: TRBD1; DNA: TGTGCTAGTGGTTTGGTACTTGGGACAGGGGATAGCAATCAGCCCCAGCATTTT; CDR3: CASGLVLGTGDSNQPQHF
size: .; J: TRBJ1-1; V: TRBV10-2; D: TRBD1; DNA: TGCGCCGTCGTACGCCCCCCCGGGACAGCGAACACTGAAGCTTTCTTT; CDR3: CAVVRPPGTANTEAFF
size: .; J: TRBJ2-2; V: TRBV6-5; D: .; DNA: TGTGCCAGCAGTTATTTATGGACAGCGAACACCGGGGAGCTGTTTTTT; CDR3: CASSYLWTANTGELFF
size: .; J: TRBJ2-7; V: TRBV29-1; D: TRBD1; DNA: TGCAGCGCTTCTCCGGGACAGGGGGTTTACGAGCAGTACTTC; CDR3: CSASPGQGVYEQYF
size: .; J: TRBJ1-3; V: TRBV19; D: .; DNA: TGTGCCAGTAGTATTACAGGGAGCGGAAACACCATATATTTT; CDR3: CASSITGSGNTIYF
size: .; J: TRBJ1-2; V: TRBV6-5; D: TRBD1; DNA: TGTGCCAGCAGCCCGACAGGGGGAGGCAACTATGGCTACACCTTC; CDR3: CASSPTGGGNYGYTF
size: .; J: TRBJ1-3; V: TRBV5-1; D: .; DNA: TGCGCCAGCAGCTCATCTTTTCGGACTCTTGGAAACACCATATATTTT; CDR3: CASSSSFRTLGNTIYF
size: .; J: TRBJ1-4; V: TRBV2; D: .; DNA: TGTGCCAGCGGGACATCTAGGGAAAAACTGTTTTTT; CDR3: CASGTSREKLFF
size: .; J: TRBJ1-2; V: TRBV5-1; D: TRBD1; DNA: TGCGCCAGCAGCTTGGGAACGACAGGGGGCAATGGCTACACCTTC; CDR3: CASSLGTTGGNGYTF
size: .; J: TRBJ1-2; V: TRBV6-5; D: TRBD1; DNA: TGTGCCAGCAGTCTGGCAGGGGGAGGTGGCTACACCTTC; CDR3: CASSLAGGGGYTF
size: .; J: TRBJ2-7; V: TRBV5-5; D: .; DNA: TGTGCCAGCAGCTCGTGGGGCCAACAGGGTAACTACGAGCAGTACTTC; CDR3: CASSSWGQQGNYEQYF
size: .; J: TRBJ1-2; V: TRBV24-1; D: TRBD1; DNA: TGTGCCACCAGTGATAACACAGGGGGCCCTAACTATGGCTACACCTTC; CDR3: CATSDNTGGPNYGYTF
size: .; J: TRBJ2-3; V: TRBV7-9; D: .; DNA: TGTGCCAGCAGCTATCTAACAGATACGCAGTATTTT; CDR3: CASSYLTDTQYF